These 20 T cell receptor beta chains came from one sample sequenced in a study of blood T cell repertoires in COVID-19. TCRdb's copy holds only in-frame clones and misses some; the assay was immunoSEQ multiplex PCR. The sample holds 250,000 to 300,000 clones, roughly nine tenths seen once. Sequenced: PBMCs or T cells enriched from blood (not recorded which). The receptors originated from a woman aged 55-75 years who had recovered from COVID-19.

The chain couples TRBV15 to TRBJ2-5, with D possibly TRBD1 on 6 matching bases. The CDR3 length is 17 residues. Germline assignment: CDR1 LNHNV and CDR2 YYDKDF (reference sequence). V lost 5 bases, J lost 4 bases, and 23 bases lay in between. CDR3 residues: CATSPQRGQPLGETQYF. Here the CDR3 DNA reads TGTGCCACCAGCCCCCAGCGTGGACAGCCCCTCGGAGAGACCCAGTACTTC.

V gene TRBV14 combines with J gene TRBJ1-4, with TRBD1 identical over 7 bases. This CDR3 spans 16 amino acids. Germline-derived CDR1 and CDR2 are SGHDN and FVKESK. Trimming removed 0 bases from V and 8 bases from J; junction bases left unmatched: 9. CDR3 nucleotides: TGTGCCAGCAGCCAAGACCAGACAGGGTTTCGAGAAAAACTGTTTTTT. Its protein is CASSQDQTGFREKLFF.

The chain couples TRBV6-2 or TRBV6-3 to TRBJ2-1, with 11 bases fitting TRBD2. The CDR3 runs 20 residues. Germline CDR1 is MNHEY and CDR2 is SVGEGT. J gave up 5 bases and V 0 bases, and 15 bases lay outside the gene matches. In DNA form, the CDR3 reads TGTGCCAGCAGTTACTCTAGCGGGGGGGTTTCCTTCATACTTAACAATGAGCAGTTCTTC. As protein: CASSYSSGGVSFILNNEQFF.

The chain carries TRBV28 and TRBJ1-4; D gene unclear. The V end lost 4 bases, the J end lost 7 bases, and 16 bases lay between the germline ends. There are 15 residues in the CDR3. CDR1 MDHEN and CDR2 SYDVKM come from the germline V gene. The DNA for the CDR3 is TGTGCCAGCAGTTCCGCAGGAGGGCTTAGTGAAAAACTGTTTTTT. Residues: CASSSAGGLSEKLFF. The full variable domain, in which reference TRBV28 and TRBJ1-4 provide the parts outside the CDR3, is DVKVTQSSRYLVKRTGEKVFLECVQDMDHENMFWYRQDPGLGLRLIYFSYDVKMKEKGDIPEGYSVSREKKERFSLILESASTNQTSMYLCASSSAGGLSEKLFFGSGTQLSVL.

The J gene is TRBJ1-1, the V gene TRBV20-1; 7 bases fit TRBD1. Unmatched junction bases numbered 12, after V lost 3 bases and J lost 11 bases. Looked up from germline, CDR1 is DFQATT and CDR2 is SNEGSKA (reference sequence). The CDR3 length is 13 residues. CDR3 in DNA: TGCAGTGCTAGTCCCACCCCGACAGGGAGGGCTTTCTTT. It encodes CSASPTPTGRAFF.

CDR3 sequence reads: CASSKAPGTGGRQPQHF. CDR3 bases: TGTGCCAGCAGCAAGGCCCCTGGGACAGGGGGCAGGCAGCCCCAGCATTTT. This rearrangement joins TRBV21-1 to TRBJ1-5; TRBD1 reflects the table's D call only, with no check against the DNA. TRBV21-1 is listed as a pseudogene. The CDR3 extends over 17 amino acids.

The chain has TRBV7-9 and TRBJ2-7; a weak D match, TRBD2 (5 bases). The CDR3 consists of 11 residues. The germline CDR1 and CDR2 sequences are SEHNR and FQNEAQ (reference sequence). The V end lost 7 bases, the J end lost 7 bases, and 11 bases lay between the germline ends. The CDR3, as DNA: TGTGCCAGCAAGGCCGAGGGAGAGCAGTACTTC. It encodes CASKAEGEQYF.

This chain joins TRBV11-2 and TRBJ1-1; weak D call: TRBD1 (5 bases). V gave up 1 base and J gave up 4 bases, with 10 bases separating them. This CDR3 has 14 amino acids. Germline CDR1 and CDR2: SGHAT and FQNNGV. CDR3 DNA sequence: TGTGCCAGCAGCTTAGTACAGGATGGCACTGAAGCTTTCTTT. Translation: CASSLVQDGTEAFF.

About this clone: One end of the junction fails to match germline, which may point to a read error. Here the CDR3 reads CASSRGYNSPLHF. The DNA of the CDR3 is TGTGCCAGCAGCCGCGGATACAATTCCCCCCTCCACTTT. J is TRBJ1-6 and V is TRBV16, with no clear D. Germline V gene sequence: CDR1 KGHSY, CDR2 FQNENV. The CDR3 consists of 13 residues.

This chain links TRBV6-1 with TRBJ2-3; 9 bases match TRBD1. The CDR3 is 14 residues long. The V gene end was trimmed by 2 bases and the J gene end by 8 bases; junction bases not matched to a gene: 5. CDR1 is MNHNS and CDR2 is SASEGT in the germline V gene. The CDR3 is CASSEPGQGVTQYF. CDR3 DNA sequence: TGTGCCAGCAGTGAACCGGGACAGGGTGTTACGCAGTATTTT.

V usage is TRBV28 and J usage is TRBJ2-7, with 9 bases that match TRBD1. Trimming cost V 7 bases and J 0 bases; bases outside gene matches: 7. Germline CDR1 reads MDHEN; CDR2 reads SYDVKM. The length of the CDR3 is 15 residues. The CDR3 nucleotides are TGTGCCAGCATCTCCGGGACAGGGAGCTCCTACGAGCAGTACTTC. Translated, it gives CASISGTGSSYEQYF.

Remarks on this clone: This sample also contains other DNA sequences that code for the same CDR3. This chain joins TRBV2 and TRBJ2-3, with D perhaps TRBD1 (5 bases). V was shortened by 4 bases and J by 5 bases, with 7 bases between the two germline ends. The CDR3 has 12 residues. Germline CDR1 is SNHLY and CDR2 is FYNNEI. Written as DNA, the CDR3 is TGTGCCAGCAGTGCAGGGCTAGATACGCAGTATTTT. Protein product: CASSAGLDTQYF.

The genes are TRBV6-5 and TRBJ1-1; 8 nucleotides agree with TRBD1. Per germline, CDR1 MNHEY and CDR2 SVGAGI. The CDR3 is 15 amino acids. The V and J ends lost 2 bases and 7 bases, in that order; junction bases with no gene match: 9. CDR3 protein: CASSYILRQGYEAFF. The DNA of the CDR3 is TGTGCCAGCAGTTACATCCTGAGACAGGGGTATGAAGCTTTCTTT.

V and J are TRBV5-6 and TRBJ1-5; 10 nucleotides agree with TRBD1. CDR1 is SGHDT, CDR2 YYEEEE, per germline. This CDR3 spans 15 amino acids. After removal of 5 bases from V and 6 bases from J, the junction contained 8 bases not matched to a gene. The chain's CDR3 is CASSLGTGVVQPQHF. In DNA, the CDR3 is TGTGCCAGCAGTCTCGGGACAGGGGTTGTTCAGCCCCAGCATTTT. Looking up the rest from reference TRBV5-6 and TRBJ1-5 gives the full variable domain: DAGVTQSPTHLIKTRGQQVTLRCSPKSGHDTVSWYQQALGQGPQFIFQYYEEEERQRGNFPDRFSGHQFPNYSSELNVNALLLGDSALYLCASSLGTGVVQPQHFGDGTRLSIL.

The chain couples TRBV4-2 to TRBJ1-4, with a possible D match to TRBD1 (5 bases). V was cut by 3 bases and J by 3 bases, with 14 bases left in between. The CDR3 extends over 16 amino acids. Looked up from germline, CDR1 is LGHNA and CDR2 is YNFKEQ. The CDR3 region is CASSHPLGGSNEKLFF. The CDR3 region has the DNA TGTGCCAGCAGCCATCCTCTTGGGGGGTCTAATGAAAAACTGTTTTTT.

This clone has only a few counts. The rearrangement joins TRBV3-1 (or the pseudogene TRBV3-2) to TRBJ1-1, with D perhaps matching TRBD1 (5 bases). V lost 0 bases and J 1 base, leaving 12 bases between the germline ends. CDR1 and CDR2 from the germline V gene are LGHDT and YNNKEL (reference sequence). The CDR3 has 16 residues. The CDR3: CASSQDLTDWNTEAFF. The CDR3 DNA reads TGTGCCAGCAGCCAAGATCTGACAGATTGGAACACTGAAGCTTTCTTT.

The V gene is TRBV28, the J gene TRBJ1-2; 8 bases agree with TRBD1. Looked up from germline, CDR1 is MDHEN and CDR2 is SYDVKM. CDR3 size: 14 residues. With 2 bases clipped from V and 6 bases from J, the junction kept 5 bases outside the gene matches. CDR3 protein: CASSLISGGDGYTF. The DNA of the CDR3 is TGTGCCAGCAGTTTAATCTCAGGGGGCGATGGCTACACCTTC.

V and J are TRBV5-1 and TRBJ2-7; tentative D call: TRBD2 (6 bases). Germline CDR1 is SGHRS and CDR2 is YFSETQ. V dropped 4 bases and J dropped 0 bases, with 11 bases sitting between them. This CDR3 has 14 residues. CDR3 protein: CASSGRRYSYEQYF. The CDR3 DNA sequence: TGCGCCAGCAGCGGGAGGAGGTACTCCTACGAGCAGTACTTC.

The J gene is TRBJ1-3, the V gene TRBV12-3 or TRBV12-4; D remains unclear. The CDR3 extends over 12 amino acids. The V end was cut by 6 bases, the J end by 4 bases, with 7 bases between. The CDR3 spells CASSLFGNTIYF. The CDR3 bases are TGTGCCAGCAGCCTCTTCGGAAACACCATATATTTT.

About this clone: Other DNA sequences in this specimen translate into the identical CDR3. The chain joins TRBV18 to TRBJ1-5; unclear D gene. The V gene lost 0 bases and the J gene lost 4 bases, with 10 bases spanning the gap. CDR1 and CDR2 (germline): KGHSH, LQKENI. CDR3 length equals 15 residues. The CDR3 DNA is TGTGCCAGCTCACCACCTGGTGGAGGGAATCAGCCCCAGCATTTT. It specifies CASSPPGGGNQPQHF.